This is a list of T cell receptor beta chains from one sample in a study of T-cell memory formation after mild COVID-19. One entry per CDR3 protein, called by TCRdb with MiXCR from the 5' RACE reads. The table records roughly 310,000 distinct CDR3 sequences, roughly 15% of them present only once. Sequencing was carried out using PBMCs or a T cell subset sorted from them (not recorded which). The source of these receptors is a man aged 18 to 35 who had mild COVID-19 (a few samples of this study predate the infection). Cell type and time point are not known. Each CDR3 is given with its conserved first and last residue. The D gene is left open where the match is weak. The size field is filled for only some rows; it gives once, few, many or a size class.

v_gene: TRBV6-2/TRBV6-3
j_gene: TRBJ1-2
abundance: NA
d_gene: TRBD1
CDR3nt: TGTGCCAGCAGCTCCGGGACAGTCCATGGCTACACCTTC
CDR3aa: CASSSGTVHGYTF

v_gene: TRBV10-3
j_gene: TRBJ1-6
abundance: few
d_gene: NA
CDR3nt: TGTGCCATCAGTGAGTCTAGGGACTCGTGGCGTTTTTTT
CDR3aa: CAISESRDSWRFF

v_gene: TRBV20-1
j_gene: TRBJ2-7
abundance: NA
d_gene: TRBD2
CDR3nt: TGCAGTGCCGGAGGGCTAGCGGGGAAATACGAGCAGTACTTC
CDR3aa: CSAGGLAGKYEQYF

v_gene: TRBV20-1
j_gene: TRBJ2-7
abundance: NA
d_gene: NA
CDR3nt: TGCAGTGCTCGGAGGGGGGGGCCCTCCTACGAGCAGTACTTC
CDR3aa: CSARRGGPSYEQYF

v_gene: TRBV7-3
j_gene: TRBJ2-2
abundance: few
d_gene: TRBD2
CDR3nt: TGTGCCAGCAGCTTAGATAGCGGGACGAACACCGGGGAGCTGTTTTTT
CDR3aa: CASSLDSGTNTGELFF

v_gene: TRBV20-1
j_gene: TRBJ2-3
abundance: NA
d_gene: NA
CDR3nt: TGCAGTGCTAGAGATGTGACGGGTTCGGCCCCAGATACGCAGTATTTT
CDR3aa: CSARDVTGSAPDTQYF

v_gene: TRBV6-5
j_gene: TRBJ2-2
abundance: many
d_gene: TRBD2
CDR3nt: TGTGCCAGCAGACCCGGACTAGAGAACACCGGGGAGCTGTTTTTT
CDR3aa: CASRPGLENTGELFF

v_gene: TRBV3-1
j_gene: TRBJ2-1
abundance: NA
d_gene: TRBD2
CDR3nt: TGTGCCAGCAGTCAGACGGGGGGCTACAATGAGCAGTTCTTC
CDR3aa: CASSQTGGYNEQFF

v_gene: TRBV7-9
j_gene: TRBJ2-5
abundance: few
d_gene: TRBD2
CDR3nt: TGTGCCAGCAGCTTGACCGTACTTGGACTAGCTGGGCAAGAGACCCAGTACTTC
CDR3aa: CASSLTVLGLAGQETQYF

v_gene: TRBV29-1
j_gene: TRBJ2-2
abundance: NA
d_gene: TRBD1
CDR3nt: TGCAGCGTTGAGGACAGGGCCATCAACACCGGGGAGCTGTTTTTT
CDR3aa: CSVEDRAINTGELFF

v_gene: TRBV20-1
j_gene: TRBJ1-5
abundance: NA
d_gene: NA
CDR3nt: TGCAGTGCTAGAGATCGTCACTCTGATCAGCCCCAGCATTTT
CDR3aa: CSARDRHSDQPQHF

v_gene: TRBV12-3/TRBV12-4
j_gene: TRBJ2-3
abundance: NA
d_gene: NA
CDR3nt: TGTGCCAGCAGTCCCCTTCTACGAGGCACAGATACGCAGTATTTT
CDR3aa: CASSPLLRGTDTQYF

v_gene: TRBV7-9
j_gene: TRBJ2-1
abundance: few
d_gene: TRBD1
CDR3nt: TGTGCCAGCAGCCTCCGGGACAGGGCATATAATGAGCAGTTCTTC
CDR3aa: CASSLRDRAYNEQFF

v_gene: TRBV9
j_gene: TRBJ1-1
abundance: few
d_gene: TRBD1
CDR3nt: TGTGCCAGCAGCGTAGATGGGGGGACAGACACTGAAGCTTTCTTT
CDR3aa: CASSVDGGTDTEAFF

v_gene: TRBV20-1
j_gene: TRBJ2-3
abundance: NA
d_gene: NA
CDR3nt: TGCAGTGCTAGAGTCGGGGGGCTGACAGATACGCAGTATTTT
CDR3aa: CSARVGGLTDTQYF

v_gene: TRBV10-3
j_gene: TRBJ2-1
abundance: NA
d_gene: NA
CDR3nt: TGTGCCATCACAGAGGCGTCTTCCTACAATGAGCAGTTCTTC
CDR3aa: CAITEASSYNEQFF

v_gene: TRBV7-9
j_gene: TRBJ2-3
abundance: few
d_gene: NA
CDR3nt: TGTGCCAGCAGCCCACGCGGGGCCAAGAAAGATACGCAGTATTTT
CDR3aa: CASSPRGAKKDTQYF

v_gene: TRBV5-1
j_gene: TRBJ2-3
abundance: once
d_gene: TRBD1
CDR3nt: TGCGCCAGCAGCTCGGGACAGGTGATCACAGATACGCAGTATTTT
CDR3aa: CASSSGQVITDTQYF

v_gene: TRBV20-1
j_gene: TRBJ2-7
abundance: NA
d_gene: TRBD1
CDR3nt: TGCAGTGCGGGACAGGACGCGGGGCAGTACTTC
CDR3aa: CSAGQDAGQYF

v_gene: TRBV13
j_gene: TRBJ1-1
abundance: few
d_gene: NA
CDR3nt: TGTGCCAGCAGCTTATTCAACACTGAAGCTTTCTTT
CDR3aa: CASSLFNTEAFF

v_gene: TRBV3-1
j_gene: TRBJ2-7
abundance: NA
d_gene: NA
CDR3nt: TGTGCCAGCAGCCAGACTGTAACCTACGAGCAGTACTTC
CDR3aa: CASSQTVTYEQYF

v_gene: TRBV18
j_gene: TRBJ2-3
abundance: NA
d_gene: TRBD1
CDR3nt: TGTGCCAGCTCACCAAGAAAGGGGGCAACAGATACGCAGTATTTT
CDR3aa: CASSPRKGATDTQYF

v_gene: TRBV7-9
j_gene: TRBJ2-7
abundance: few
d_gene: TRBD1
CDR3nt: TGTGCCAGCAGCTCCTCGGGGGCCGGGACAGGGTTCTACGAGCAGTACTTC
CDR3aa: CASSSSGAGTGFYEQYF

v_gene: TRBV27
j_gene: TRBJ2-5
abundance: NA
d_gene: NA
CDR3nt: TGTGCCAGCAGGGACCCCAGGTTCCAAGAGACCCAGTACTTC
CDR3aa: CASRDPRFQETQYF

v_gene: TRBV9
j_gene: TRBJ1-4
abundance: few
d_gene: NA
CDR3nt: TGTGCCAGCAGCCCAGACAGGAATGAAAAACTGTTTTTT
CDR3aa: CASSPDRNEKLFF

v_gene: TRBV7-2
j_gene: TRBJ2-6
abundance: NA
d_gene: NA
CDR3nt: TGTGCCAGCAGCTCGTGGACCCCTGGGGCCAACGTCCTGACTTTC
CDR3aa: CASSSWTPGANVLTF

v_gene: TRBV25-1
j_gene: TRBJ1-5
abundance: few
d_gene: NA
CDR3nt: TGTGCCAGCAGTGGGAGCGGGAATCAGCCCCAGCATTTT
CDR3aa: CASSGSGNQPQHF

v_gene: TRBV5-6
j_gene: TRBJ2-2
abundance: many
d_gene: NA
CDR3nt: TGTGCCAGCAGCTCCTACAGGCTCGCGAACACCGGGGAGCTGTTTTTT
CDR3aa: CASSSYRLANTGELFF

v_gene: TRBV7-2
j_gene: TRBJ2-5
abundance: few
d_gene: NA
CDR3nt: TGTGCCAGCAGCCGACAGGGACTTCTGCGGGAGACCCAGTACTTC
CDR3aa: CASSRQGLLRETQYF

v_gene: TRBV7-3
j_gene: TRBJ2-3
abundance: NA
d_gene: NA
CDR3nt: TGTGCCAGCAGCTATCGGGACTCCACAGATACGCAGTATTTT
CDR3aa: CASSYRDSTDTQYF

v_gene: TRBV20-1
j_gene: TRBJ2-2
abundance: few
d_gene: NA
CDR3nt: TGCAGTGCGCCCGGCCCGTACACCGGGGAGCTGTTTTTT
CDR3aa: CSAPGPYTGELFF

v_gene: TRBV20-1
j_gene: TRBJ1-6
abundance: NA
d_gene: NA
CDR3nt: TGCAGTGCCCCCACGCAGAACAATTCACCCCTCCACTTT
CDR3aa: CSAPTQNNSPLHF

v_gene: TRBV20-1
j_gene: TRBJ1-1
abundance: NA
d_gene: NA
CDR3nt: TGCAGTGCTACGACCCCCTTGAACACTGAAGCTTTCTTT
CDR3aa: CSATTPLNTEAFF

v_gene: TRBV5-1
j_gene: TRBJ1-2
abundance: NA
d_gene: NA
CDR3nt: TGCGCCAGCAGCCCGGGATGGATGGATGGCTACACCTTC
CDR3aa: CASSPGWMDGYTF

v_gene: TRBV7-2
j_gene: TRBJ2-3
abundance: many
d_gene: NA
CDR3nt: TGTGCCAGCAGCTTAGGTCGGCGTCCGCTCTCCCCGGATACGCAGTATTTT
CDR3aa: CASSLGRRPLSPDTQYF

v_gene: TRBV2
j_gene: TRBJ1-1
abundance: NA
d_gene: TRBD1
CDR3nt: TGTGCCAGTAGGTTTCGGACAGGGGGCCTGAACACTGAAGCTTTCTTT
CDR3aa: CASRFRTGGLNTEAFF

v_gene: TRBV5-1
j_gene: TRBJ1-1
abundance: NA
d_gene: NA
CDR3nt: TGCGCCAGCAGCTTGGACGGGGACACTGAAGCTTTCTTT
CDR3aa: CASSLDGDTEAFF

v_gene: TRBV7-2
j_gene: TRBJ1-2
abundance: few
d_gene: NA
CDR3nt: TGTGCCAGCAGCTTAGGACTAGCGGATGGCTACACCTTC
CDR3aa: CASSLGLADGYTF